What follows is one TCR beta chain and its context. Its antigen is not identified. Germline is not matched at one junction end, which may reflect a read error. This sample was included in a study of metastatic and nonmetastatic thyroid tumors. Study at large: Repertoire data that came from the blood and tumor or nodule tissue of malignant and benign thyroid patients were compared.

In the original processing: Built for papillary thyroid cancer, a distant-metastasis classifier drew on CDR3 differences across clinicopathological groups. Using MiXCR, TCRdb re-called clones from the PCR reads. These V and J calls rely on TCRdb rather than the paper's analysis. The table records nearly 15,000 clones, roughly a fifth of them present only once. The CDR3 sequence is 14 residues long. The germline CDR1 and CDR2 sequences are ENHRY and SYGVKD. All patients were untreated before thyroid surgery. General study points: Within blood and tumor, benign nodules reportedly had significantly lower TCR beta diversity than malignant thyroid tumors did.

The V and J genes are TRBV10-3 and TRBJ1-5; the D is unclear. This receptor was obtained from a female donor with papillary thyroid cancer or a benign thyroid nodule (not recorded which). Some clones in this sample may be carry-over from other donors' samples. Sequencing was done on a sample of blood. Here the CDR3 reads CAIGEFSDNHPQHF. CDR3 in DNA: TGTGCCATCGGTGAGTTTAGTGACAATCATCCCCAGCATTTT.